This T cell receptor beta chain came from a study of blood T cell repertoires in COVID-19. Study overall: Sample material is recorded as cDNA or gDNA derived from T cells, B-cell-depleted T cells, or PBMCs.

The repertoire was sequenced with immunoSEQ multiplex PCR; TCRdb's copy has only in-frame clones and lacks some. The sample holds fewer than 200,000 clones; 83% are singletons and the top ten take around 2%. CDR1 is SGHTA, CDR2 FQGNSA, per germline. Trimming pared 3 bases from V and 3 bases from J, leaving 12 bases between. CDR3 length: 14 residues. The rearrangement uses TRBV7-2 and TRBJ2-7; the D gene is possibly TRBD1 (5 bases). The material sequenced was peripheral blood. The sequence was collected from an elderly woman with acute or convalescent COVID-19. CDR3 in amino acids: CASSFVQGNYEQYF. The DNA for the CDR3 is TGTGCCAGCAGCTTTGTCCAGGGAAACTACGAGCAGTACTTC.